This TCR beta chain was captured by sequencing in a study of identical twins. Note on this clonotype: What it binds is not known.

TCRdb recomputed calls from the 5' RACE reads with MiXCR, one row per CDR3 protein. The table has some 500,000 distinct CDR3 sequences, approximately 22% seen once. Germline assignment: CDR1 MNHNS and CDR2 SASEGT. The CDR3 is made up of 15 amino acids. The ends lost 7 bases at V and 2 bases at J; junction bases unmatched: 5. General study results and limits: While abundant cord blood beta clonotypes carried fewer insertions, memory repertoires showed no such pattern.

The sample was also reused in another study, on T cells expressing NK-cell markers. That source notes: Seven of the eight sequenced donors were classified as HCMV-seropositive, and one was classified as seronegative. Expanded clones of NKG2C+ T cells had an unclear HCMV specificity.

The sequenced sample was CD4+ T cells sorted from blood. The clonotype was recovered from a woman under 30 in good health. V is TRBV6-1 and J is TRBJ2-7; 13 bases line up with TRBD2. The CDR3 protein is CASIGTSGTTYEQYF. DNA for the CDR3: TGTGCCAGCATAGGGACTAGCGGGACCACCTACGAGCAGTACTTC.